This TCR beta chain was documented in a study of regulatory T cells in long-lasting Graves disease. Study context: The antithyroid drugs taken by newly diagnosed Graves' patients had been used for under 3 months.

For TCR beta, libraries came from iRepertoire HTBI primers and Arm-PCR of CDR3 regions. Each CDR3 protein is one row after TCRdb ran MiXCR on the multiplex PCR reads. Among approximately 560,000 distinct CDR3 sequences listed, around 16% were seen once. As for time point: newly diagnosed GD, antithyroid drugs for less than 3 months. From PBMCs, RNA was extracted and then used to make the TCR library. CDR3 length equals 14 residues. V lost 5 bases and J 6 bases, leaving 15 bases between the germline ends. The V gene's germline CDR1 is SGHRS and CDR2 YFSETQ. This same sample was also taken into another study, of T cells in Graves' hyperthyroidism and ophthalmopathy. That source adds: Researchers ran a first-round RT-PCR on the TCR CDR3 using the HTBI primer set. A 13 V-J signature model discriminated ophthalmopathy versus stable hyperthyroidism.

The receptor was isolated from a man aged 18 to 35 with Graves disease. The input for sequencing was peripheral blood mononuclear cells (PBMCs), taken at new diagnosis, from a patient treated with antithyroid drugs. The chain couples TRBV5-1 to TRBJ2-4, with no clear D. The CDR3 region is CASSSTEGPNIQYF. CDR3 DNA: TGCGCCAGCAGTTCGACCGAAGGGCCAAACATTCAGTACTTC.